A selection of T cell receptor beta chains follows, all from one sample in a study of blood T cell repertoires in COVID-19. The protocol was immunoSEQ multiplex PCR, while the TCRdb copy is restricted to in-frame clones and leaves out a portion. The sample lists about 150,000 clones, around 85% seen once, with under 3.5% in the top ten. Sequencing input: peripheral blood. The receptors derive from an older man with acute or convalescent COVID-19. The CDR3 runs from the conserved cysteine through the conserved F or W. The D gene is left open where the match is weak. Clone size is shown for a subset of rows, as once, few, many or a class of expanded clone.

clone_size j_call d_call v_call cdr3_nt cdr3_aa
. TRBJ2-1 TRBD1 TRBV5-1 TGCGCCAGCAGCTTGGTGGACAGGGGTAGGTCCTACAATGAGCAGTTCTTC CASSLVDRGRSYNEQFF
. TRBJ1-1 . TRBV27 TGTGCCAGCAGTTTTTTAGGGAGCGCTGAAGCTTTCTTT CASSFLGSAEAFF
. TRBJ2-7 TRBD1 TRBV15 TGTGCCACCAGCAGAGCCGGACAGGGGGTTAACGAGCAGTACTTC CATSRAGQGVNEQYF
. TRBJ2-7 . TRBV5-6 TGTGCCAGCAGCCGTAGCGGACGAACCTCCTACGAGCAGTACTTC CASSRSGRTSYEQYF
. TRBJ1-1 . TRBV11-3 TGTGCCAGCAGCTTAACCGGGGACACTGAAGCTTTCTTT CASSLTGDTEAFF
. TRBJ2-1 TRBD2 TRBV6-2/TRBV6-3 TGTGCCAGCAGTTCCCTCCTTACTAGCGGAGCCTACAATGAGCAGTTCTTC CASSSLLTSGAYNEQFF
. TRBJ2-2 TRBD2 TRBV7-3 TGTGCCAGCAGCTCCCTCTTAGCGGGGGGGAACACCGGGGAGCTGTTTTTT CASSSLLAGGNTGELFF
. TRBJ2-2 TRBD2 TRBV7-9 TGTGCCAGCAGCTTAGGACTAGCGGGAGTCACCGGGGAGCTGTTTTTT CASSLGLAGVTGELFF
. TRBJ2-5 TRBD2 TRBV6-5 TGTGCCAGCAGTTACTCGTCTAGCGGGAAAGAGACCCAGTACTTC CASSYSSSGKETQYF
. TRBJ2-7 . TRBV7-2 TGTGCCAGCAGCTTCTTCGACAGTTACTCCTACGAGCAGTACTTC CASSFFDSYSYEQYF
. TRBJ2-1 . TRBV7-8 TGTGCCAGCAGCCCCGGACTCGTTTACAATGAGCAGTTCTTC CASSPGLVYNEQFF
. TRBJ2-1 TRBD2 TRBV6-2/TRBV6-3 TGTGCCAGCAGCAACGTAGCGGGAGGGTTGGGGAATGAGCAGTTCTTC CASSNVAGGLGNEQFF
. TRBJ2-1 . TRBV9 TGTGCCAGCAGCCCTCTCAGCGGGACAACCTCCTACAATGAGCAGTTCTTC CASSPLSGTTSYNEQFF
. TRBJ1-1 TRBD1 TRBV19 TGTGCCAGTATGAGGAACAGGGGGAGTGAATCTGAAGCTTTCTTT CASMRNRGSESEAFF
. TRBJ1-2 . TRBV19 TGTGCCAGTAGTATAGCGGCAGGCTATGGCTACACCTTC CASSIAAGYGYTF
few TRBJ2-7 TRBD1 TRBV4-3 TGCGCCAGCAGCCAAGACAGTTCGGGACAGGGGGGTTACGAGCAGTACTTC CASSQDSSGQGGYEQYF
. TRBJ1-2 . TRBV5-6 TGTGCCAGCAGCTCCCCTACAGGGTCGGCGAACTATGGCTACACCTTC CASSSPTGSANYGYTF
. TRBJ1-4 TRBD1 TRBV5-5 TGTGCCAGCAGCTTGATTACAGGGGCAACTAATGAAAAACTGTTTTTT CASSLITGATNEKLFF
. TRBJ1-2 TRBD1 TRBV7-9 TGTGCCAGCAGTCCTCAGGGGGTCAATGGCTACACCTTC CASSPQGVNGYTF
. TRBJ1-2 . TRBV5-6 TGTGCCAGCAGCTTGGGAGGGTTCACCGATGGCTACACCTTC CASSLGGFTDGYTF
. TRBJ2-5 TRBD2 TRBV5-1 TGCGCCAGCACGCGGAATCAGGGACTAGCGGGAGAGACCCAGTACTTC CASTRNQGLAGETQYF
. TRBJ2-7 TRBD2 TRBV28 TGTGCCAGCAGTTCACCTTCTAGCGGGGGTTTCTACGAGCAGTACTTC CASSSPSSGGFYEQYF
. TRBJ1-2 . TRBV27 TGTGCCAGCAGTACGACGTCGAAAACAGGGAACTATGGCTACACCTTC CASSTTSKTGNYGYTF
. TRBJ2-3 . TRBV25-1 TGTGCCAGCAGTAACGGGGGCACAGATACGCAGTATTTT CASSNGGTDTQYF
. TRBJ1-1 . TRBV6-5 TGTGCCAGCAGTTACTCGGGCAGGGACACTGAAGCTTTCTTT CASSYSGRDTEAFF
few TRBJ2-3 TRBD1 TRBV24-1 TGTGCCACCAGTGACCCTAAGGGGACAGGGGGCACAGATACGCAGTATTTT CATSDPKGTGGTDTQYF
. TRBJ1-2 . TRBV9 TGTGCCAGCAGCGTAGGCATGTCGGGAGGTGGCTACACCTTC CASSVGMSGGGYTF
. TRBJ1-5 . TRBV6-5 TGTGCCAGCAGGGGGGCAGGGCAGCCCCAGCATTTT CASRGAGQPQHF
. TRBJ2-1 TRBD1 TRBV11-1 TGTGCCAGCAGCTTAGAGGGGGCGATGGACAATGAGCAGTTCTTC CASSLEGAMDNEQFF
. TRBJ2-3 . TRBV7-9 TGTGCCAGCAGTCCTAACGTGACAGATACGCAGTATTTT CASSPNVTDTQYF
. TRBJ2-1 . TRBV5-1 TGCGCCAGCAGCTTGAGCGGGTTGAGCTCCTACAATGAGCAGTTCTTC CASSLSGLSSYNEQFF
. TRBJ2-5 . TRBV2 TGTGCCAGCAAAGAGGGCGGGATCCAAGGGACCCAGTACTTC CASKEGGIQGTQYF
. TRBJ1-5 TRBD1 TRBV19 TGTGCCAGTGAGGGACCGGGACAGGCGCGTCAGCCCCAGCATTTT CASEGPGQARQPQHF
. TRBJ1-2 TRBD1 TRBV19 TGTGCCAGTAGTGGTACAGGGGGAATGGGCTATGGCTACACCTTC CASSGTGGMGYGYTF
. TRBJ1-1 . TRBV13 TGTGCCAGCAGCTTAGTCGCCGGGAACACTGAAGCTTTCTTT CASSLVAGNTEAFF
. TRBJ1-5 . TRBV3-1/TRBV3-2 TGTGCCAGCAGCCATCCCTGGGGGGTAGGGTGGATATGCAATCAGCCCCAGCATTTT CASSHPWGVGWICNQPQHF
. TRBJ1-2 TRBD1 TRBV2 TGTGCCAGCAGTGAAGCCCTCTTCGGGACAGGGACGTATGGCTACACCTTC CASSEALFGTGTYGYTF
. TRBJ2-1 . TRBV7-2 TGTGCCAGCAGCCAACTGGAGAATGAGCAGTTCTTC CASSQLENEQFF
. TRBJ2-2 . TRBV6-5 TGTGCCAGCCGCCGGGGGGCTACCGGGGAGCTGTTTTTT CASRRGATGELFF
. TRBJ2-2 . TRBV14 TGTGCCAGCAGCCAAGTGCGGCAGACCAACACCGGGGAGCTGTTTTTT CASSQVRQTNTGELFF
. TRBJ2-7 TRBD2 TRBV7-6 TGTGCCAGCAGCCCGCGGACTAGCAGGGACTACGAGCAGTACTTC CASSPRTSRDYEQYF
. TRBJ2-7 . TRBV28 TGTGCCAGCAGCCGTCTCTCCTACGAGCAGTACTTC CASSRLSYEQYF
. TRBJ2-5 . TRBV4-3 TGCGCCAGCAGCCAAGGACTGGAGGGGACCCAGTACTTC CASSQGLEGTQYF
. TRBJ2-3 TRBD2 TRBV4-3 TGCGCCAGCAGCCAGCCTACTAGCGCGGGCACAGATACGCAGTATTTT CASSQPTSAGTDTQYF
. TRBJ2-1 . TRBV12-3/TRBV12-4 TGTGCCAGCAACCGGAGATCCTACAATGAGCAGTTCTTC CASNRRSYNEQFF
. TRBJ2-7 . TRBV7-8 TGTGCCAGCAGCCCAGCTTCGGGACTGCGGTCCTACGAGCAGTACTTC CASSPASGLRSYEQYF
. TRBJ2-5 TRBD2 TRBV7-7 TGTGCTAGCAGCCTCGGACTAGCGGGACAAGAGACCCAGTACTTC CASSLGLAGQETQYF
. TRBJ1-5 TRBD1 TRBV28 TGTGCCAGCAGTAAACTGGGACAGGGTAATGCGCCCCAGCATTTT CASSKLGQGNAPQHF
. TRBJ2-3 TRBD2 TRBV5-1 TGCGCCAGCAGCTTGGCGGCGGGAGGGATGAAGAGCACAGATACGCAGTATTTT CASSLAAGGMKSTDTQYF
. TRBJ2-3 TRBD2 TRBV5-1 TGCGCCAGCAGCTCGGGACTAGCGGGCACAGATACGCAGTATTTT CASSSGLAGTDTQYF
. TRBJ1-1 . TRBV7-9 TGTGCCAGCACCTTAAGCTTGTCTGAAGCTTTCTTT CASTLSLSEAFF
. TRBJ2-7 TRBD2 TRBV6-2/TRBV6-3 TGTGCCAGCAGTTACACTAGCGGGATCTCCTACGAGCAGTACTTC CASSYTSGISYEQYF
. TRBJ2-1 TRBD2 TRBV27 TGTGCCAGCAGTCTCCGACTAGCGGGCCCCTACAATGAGCAGTTCTTC CASSLRLAGPYNEQFF